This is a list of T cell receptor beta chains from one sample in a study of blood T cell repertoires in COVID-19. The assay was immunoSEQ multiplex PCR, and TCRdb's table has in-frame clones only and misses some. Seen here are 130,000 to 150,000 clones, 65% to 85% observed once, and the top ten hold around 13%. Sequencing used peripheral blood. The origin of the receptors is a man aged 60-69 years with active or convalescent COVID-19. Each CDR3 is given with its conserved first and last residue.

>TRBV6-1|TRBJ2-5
CASSRRAQGETQYF
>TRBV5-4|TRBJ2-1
CASSLGGRGGGEQFF
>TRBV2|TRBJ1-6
CAIRTGSYNSPLHF
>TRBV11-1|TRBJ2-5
CASSSLKGLARQTQYF
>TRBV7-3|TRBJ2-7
CASSLGTSGRRVSYEQYF
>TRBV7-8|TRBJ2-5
CASSPGWETQYF
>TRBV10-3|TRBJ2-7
CAISESGRQGSPEQYF
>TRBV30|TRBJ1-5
CAWSPPQTGGDQPQHF
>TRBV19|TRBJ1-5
CASSIREGYSNQPQHF
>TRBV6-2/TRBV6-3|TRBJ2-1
CASSLGLAGGEQFF
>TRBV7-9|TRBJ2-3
CASSLQLAGTDTQYF
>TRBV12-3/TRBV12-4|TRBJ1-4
CASIQTGNEKLFF
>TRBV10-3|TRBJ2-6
CAISESRQGGPSGANVLTF
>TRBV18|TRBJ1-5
CASLSDRSSNQPQHF
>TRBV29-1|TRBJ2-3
CSANRDLLLQGRTDTQYF
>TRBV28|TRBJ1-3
CASSFLQSSGNTIYF
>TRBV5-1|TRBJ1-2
CASSLGTANYGYTF
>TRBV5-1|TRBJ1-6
CASSRDGGIHNSPLHF
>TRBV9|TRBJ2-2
CASSRSGRAANTGELFF
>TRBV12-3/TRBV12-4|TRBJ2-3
CASSLDRTDTQYF
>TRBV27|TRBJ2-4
CASSPGRWNIQYF
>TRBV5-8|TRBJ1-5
CASSSRLSNQPQHF
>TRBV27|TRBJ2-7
CASSLSGGGEQYF
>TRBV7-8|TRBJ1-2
CASSLSGTDYGYTF
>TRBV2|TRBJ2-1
CATAGDGASDEQFF
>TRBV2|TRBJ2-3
CASSGDAGTSGADTQYF